This T cell receptor beta chain was found in a study of regulatory T cells in long-lasting Graves disease. To make TCR beta libraries, researchers used iRepertoire HTBI primers and Arm-PCR of CDR3 regions. MiXCR, applied by TCRdb to the multiplex PCR reads, yields one record per CDR3 protein. The data contain hundreds of thousands of distinct CDR3 sequences, about 16% of them seen just once; the ten biggest clones take up more than 20%. This clonotype was detected many times. The germline V gene has CDR1 SNHLY and CDR2 FYNNEI. Trimming at V came to 8 bases and at J to 4 bases, leaving 7 bases not matched to a gene. The CDR3 runs 14 residues. Indicated time point: newly diagnosed GD, antithyroid drugs for less than 3 months. PBMCs were the source of the RNA used for TCR sequencing. These data were also filed under a second study, of T cells in Graves' hyperthyroidism and ophthalmopathy. In that study: The hyperthyroidism patients had all been newly diagnosed, and their disease duration was under 2 months. Their ages ranged from 18 to 65 years. Thyroid ultrasound, orbital computed tomography, clinical symptoms, and serum thyroxine and TRAb underpinned diagnoses.

The TCR sequence derives from a middle-aged woman with Graves disease. Sequencing used peripheral blood mononuclear cells (PBMCs), obtained at new diagnosis, from a patient treated with antithyroid drugs. The gene calls are TRBV2 and TRBJ2-7, with 11 bases identical to TRBD1. In DNA, the CDR3 is TGTGCCAGCTCTTGGACAGGGGGCATGTACGAGCAGTACTTC. Amino acids: CASSWTGGMYEQYF.